Sequencing of this TCR beta chain was carried out in a study of blood T cell repertoires in COVID-19. Original processing notes: Using reference gene primer amplification, nucleated cell counts were estimated. Clones were read by immunoSEQ multiplex PCR, and TCRdb kept only the in-frame ones, dropping some. V, J and clone size were drawn from that table, and D and trimming were deduced from the DNA. The sample consists of about 65,000 clones, around four fifths of them appearing once. Trimming pared 3 bases from V and 7 bases from J, leaving 13 bases between. The CDR3 length is 15 residues. Germline V gives CDR1 KGHSH, CDR2 LQKENI.

The gene calls are TRBV18 and TRBJ1-6; unclear D gene. The TCR originated in a man aged 80 or over with acute or convalescent COVID-19. The specimen was peripheral blood. The CDR3 protein is CASSPAVVGNSPLHF. The CDR3, as DNA: TGTGCCAGCTCACCGGCGGTAGTTGGGAATTCACCCCTCCACTTT.